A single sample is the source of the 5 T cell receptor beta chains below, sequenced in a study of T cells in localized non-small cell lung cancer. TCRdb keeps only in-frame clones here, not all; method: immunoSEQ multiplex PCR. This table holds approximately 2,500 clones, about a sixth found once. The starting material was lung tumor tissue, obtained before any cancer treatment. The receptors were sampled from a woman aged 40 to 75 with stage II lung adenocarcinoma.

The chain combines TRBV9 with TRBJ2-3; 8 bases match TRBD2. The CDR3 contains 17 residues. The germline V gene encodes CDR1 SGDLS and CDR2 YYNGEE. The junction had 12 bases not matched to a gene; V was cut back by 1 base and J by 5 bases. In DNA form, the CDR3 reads TGTGCCAGCAGCGTATCAGGCACGGGGGGGCCAAGAGATACGCAGTATTTT. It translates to CASSVSGTGGPRDTQYF. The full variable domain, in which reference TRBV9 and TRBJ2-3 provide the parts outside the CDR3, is DSGVTQTPKHLITATGQRVTLRCSPRSGDLSVYWYQQSLDQGLQFLIQYYNGEERAKGNILERFSAQQFPDLHSELNLSSLELGDSALYFCASSVSGTGGPRDTQYFGPGTRLTVL.

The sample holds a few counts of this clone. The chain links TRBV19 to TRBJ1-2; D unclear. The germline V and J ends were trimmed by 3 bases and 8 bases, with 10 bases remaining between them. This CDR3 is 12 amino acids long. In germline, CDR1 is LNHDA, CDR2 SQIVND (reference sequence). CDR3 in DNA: TGTGCCAGTAGTATCGCGGGGTCCGGCTACACCTTC. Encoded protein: CASSIAGSGYTF.

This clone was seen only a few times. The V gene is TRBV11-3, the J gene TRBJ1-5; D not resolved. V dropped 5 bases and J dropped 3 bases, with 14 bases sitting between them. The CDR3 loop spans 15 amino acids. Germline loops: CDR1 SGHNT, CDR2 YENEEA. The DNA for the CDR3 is TGTGCCAGCAGCGAAAGACACCAACCCAATCAGCCCCAGCATTTT. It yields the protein CASSERHQPNQPQHF.

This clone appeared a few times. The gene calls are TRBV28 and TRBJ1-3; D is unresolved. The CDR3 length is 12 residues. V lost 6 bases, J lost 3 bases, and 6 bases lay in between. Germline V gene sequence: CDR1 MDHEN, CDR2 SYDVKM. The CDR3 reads CASRGNGNTIYF. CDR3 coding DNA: TGTGCCAGCAGGGGAAATGGAAACACCATATATTTT.

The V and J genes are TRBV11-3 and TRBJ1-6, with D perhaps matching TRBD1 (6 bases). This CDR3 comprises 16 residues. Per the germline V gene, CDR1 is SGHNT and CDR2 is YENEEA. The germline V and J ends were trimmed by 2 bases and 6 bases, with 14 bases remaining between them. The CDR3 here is CASSLNRGGANSPLHF. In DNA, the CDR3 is TGTGCCAGCAGCTTAAACCGTGGGGGCGCTAATTCACCCCTCCACTTT.